This T cell receptor (beta chain) appears in the sequencing data of a study of identifying expanded T cells in peripheral blood. Study-level results: Clone count variance between approximately two-week samples rose with total template count. Technical replicates showed around 1.2 changed clones; roughly two weeks approximately 15; four weeks 19.

Germline V gene data show CDR1 as SGHDT and CDR2 as YYEEEE. The V gene lost 1 base and the J gene lost 1 base, with 12 bases spanning the gap. This CDR3 has 16 amino acids. No infections or other immune events were documented during collection. Regarding this clone: What it binds is not known.

Sequencing used immunoSEQ multiplex PCR; TCRdb keeps in-frame clones, though not all of them. The sample consists of some 72,000 clones, 85% to 90% of them appearing once. The chain uses TRBV5-6 and TRBJ1-3; no clear D gene. This receptor was identified in a person between 18 and 75 years old in good health. The sequenced sample consisted of blood. In nucleotides, the CDR3 is TGTGCCAGCAGCTTGATAGGAGACGAATCTGGAAACACCATATATTTT. This codes for CASSLIGDESGNTIYF.